This is a list of T cell receptor beta chains from one sample in a study of T-cell memory formation after mild COVID-19. TCRdb called the 5' RACE reads again in MiXCR, with one record for every CDR3 protein. Of some 4,000 distinct CDR3 sequences in the sample, less than 20% are singletons; the top ten hold 2.1%. Sequencing used PBMCs or a T cell subset sorted from them (not recorded which). These receptors were taken from an adult who had mild COVID-19 (a few samples of this study predate the infection). Cell type and time point are not known. The CDR3 runs from the conserved cysteine through the conserved F or W. A D gene is named only where the DNA matches it firmly. Clone size is shown for a subset of rows, as once, few, many or a class of expanded clone.

v_call	cdr3_length	d_call	clone_size	j_call	cdr3_nt	cdr3_aa
TRBV7-2	16	TRBD2	medium-sized	TRBJ2-1	TGTGCCAGCAGCTTGAGACTAGCGGGGGCTTACAATGAGCAGTTCTTC	CASSLRLAGAYNEQFF
TRBV7-2	16	TRBD2	.	TRBJ2-1	TGTGCCAGCAGCTTAGAGAGGGCTAGCGGGGGTTATGAGCAGTTCTTC	CASSLERASGGYEQFF
TRBV27	15	TRBD1	.	TRBJ1-2	TGTGCCAGCAGTTCGGGACCGGGACAGGAGTATGGCTACACCTTC	CASSSGPGQEYGYTF
TRBV12-3/TRBV12-4	19	.	medium-sized	TRBJ1-2	TGTGCCAGCAGTTTCCCCCCTCGAGACAGGAAAATATGTATTGGGGGCTACACCTTC	CASSFPPRDRKICIGGYTF
TRBV6-2/TRBV6-3	15	.	.	TRBJ2-3	TGTGCCAGCAGTTACTTAGGACCCCCTGGGGATACGCAGTATTTT	CASSYLGPPGDTQYF
TRBV7-3	13	.	medium-sized	TRBJ2-1	TGTGCCAGCGGGGGGGCAGGTTACAATGAGCAGTTCTTC	CASGGAGYNEQFF
TRBV5-1	14	TRBD1	medium-sized	TRBJ1-1	TGCGCCAGCAGCTCTACAGGGGAGAACACTGAAGCTTTCTTT	CASSSTGENTEAFF
TRBV6-2/TRBV6-3	14	.	many	TRBJ1-1	TGTGCCAGCCTCCAGGCAGAATTGAACACTGAAGCTTTCTTT	CASLQAELNTEAFF
TRBV6-1	17	.	medium-sized	TRBJ1-1	TGTGCCAGCAGTGAATGGACACGGGCGGAGGCGAACACTGAAGCTTTCTTT	CASSEWTRAEANTEAFF
TRBV12-3/TRBV12-4	13	.	medium-sized	TRBJ1-1	TGTGCCAGCAGTTTCAACACTGACACTGAAGCTTTCTTT	CASSFNTDTEAFF
TRBV18	16	.	medium-sized	TRBJ2-2	TGTGCCAGCTCACCCTATCGGCAGCAGCTTTTGGGGGAGCTGTTTTTT	CASSPYRQQLLGELFF
TRBV20-1	10	.	.	TRBJ2-5	TGCAGTGCTGAGGAGGAGACCCAGTACTTC	CSAEEETQYF
TRBV10-3	13	TRBD2	medium-sized	TRBJ2-1	TGTGCCATCGCCGGCGGGGGGGCCTATGAGCAGTTCTTC	CAIAGGGAYEQFF
TRBV7-8	17	TRBD1	many	TRBJ2-2	TGTGCCAGCAGCTACAGGACAGGGTCTGGGAACACCGGGGAGCTGTTTTTT	CASSYRTGSGNTGELFF
TRBV4-3	15	TRBD2	medium-sized	TRBJ2-7	TGCGCCAGCAGCCAAGCCAGCCTAGCGGCTTCCTACCAGTACTTC	CASSQASLAASYQYF
TRBV12-3/TRBV12-4	11	.	medium-sized	TRBJ1-5	TGTGCCAGCAGTTCTAATCAGCCCCAGCATTTT	CASSSNQPQHF
TRBV12-3/TRBV12-4	15	.	medium-sized	TRBJ2-5	TGTGCCAGCAGTTTAGCAGGGGAATCGCTCGAGACCCAGTACTTC	CASSLAGESLETQYF
TRBV29-1	13	TRBD2	.	TRBJ2-1	TGCAGCGTTGTTGCGGGAGAATTCCCTGAGCAGTTCTTC	CSVVAGEFPEQFF
TRBV15	14	.	medium-sized	TRBJ2-3	TGTGCCACCAGCAGAGACCCTAGCACAGATACGCAGTATTTT	CATSRDPSTDTQYF
TRBV3-1	15	.	medium-sized	TRBJ2-1	TGTGCCAGCAGCCAAAGCGCACAAAAATACAATGAGCAGTTCTTC	CASSQSAQKYNEQFF
TRBV7-2	13	.	medium-sized	TRBJ2-7	TGTGCCAGCAGCAGGGTCGTGTGGACTCAGCTGTACTTC	CASSRVVWTQLYF
TRBV24-1	15	TRBD1	medium-sized	TRBJ2-5	TGTGCCACCAGTGAAGGGGGCGGCTGGCGGGAGACCCAGTACTTC	CATSEGGGWRETQYF
TRBV20-1	14	.	medium-sized	TRBJ2-3	TGCAGTGCCAGGGAGGGGGGGCGCGGAAATACGCAGTATTTT	CSAREGGRGNTQYF
TRBV5-6	15	.	medium-sized	TRBJ2-1	TGTGCCAGCAGGGGCCCGGGAAGCTCCTACAATGAGCAGTTCTTC	CASRGPGSSYNEQFF
TRBV3-1	16	.	medium-sized	TRBJ2-1	TGTGCCAGCAGCCAACGCCTCCGGAGCTCCTACAATGAGCAGTTCTTC	CASSQRLRSSYNEQFF
TRBV10-3	13	.	medium-sized	TRBJ2-7	TGTGCCATCAGTGAAGGCTCTACCTACGAGCAGTACTTC	CAISEGSTYEQYF
TRBV12-3/TRBV12-4	15	.	.	TRBJ2-5	TGTGCCAGCAGTTTAGCTCCCAGCATTCAAGAGACCCAGTACTTC	CASSLAPSIQETQYF
TRBV5-1	16	.	.	TRBJ2-3	TGCGCCAGCAGCAAGGAAGGGGCAGGGTTGACAGATACGCAGTATTTT	CASSKEGAGLTDTQYF
TRBV7-2	15	TRBD2	medium-sized	TRBJ2-1	TGTGCCAGCAGCTCGGGACTAGCGGGTTACAATGAGCAGTTCTTC	CASSSGLAGYNEQFF
TRBV7-2	13	.	medium-sized	TRBJ2-3	TGTGCCAGCAGTTCCGAGGGAACAGATACGCAGTATTTT	CASSSEGTDTQYF
TRBV6-2/TRBV6-3	12	.	medium-sized	TRBJ1-1	TGTGCCAGCAGTTACTTGGGGACGGAAGCTTTCTTT	CASSYLGTEAFF
TRBV6-4	15	TRBD2	.	TRBJ2-3	TGTGCCAGCAGTCACTCAGCGGGGGGCACAGATACGCAGTATTTT	CASSHSAGGTDTQYF
TRBV7-2	12	.	medium-sized	TRBJ1-1	TGTGCCAGCAGCTTAGGGGTGACTGAAGCTTTCTTT	CASSLGVTEAFF
TRBV7-2	18	.	.	TRBJ2-5	TGTGCCAGCAGCTTAGTCGTTGCTCCCCGAACCTTACAAGAGACCCAGTACTTC	CASSLVVAPRTLQETQYF
TRBV7-3	18	TRBD2	medium-sized	TRBJ2-3	TGTGCCAGCAGCAAGACCGGGACTAGCGGGGGTAGCACAGATACGCAGTATTTT	CASSKTGTSGGSTDTQYF
TRBV15	15	.	.	TRBJ2-1	TGTGCCACCAGCAGAGTGTTAGGTAGAGGTAATGAGCAGTTCTTC	CATSRVLGRGNEQFF
TRBV6-5	13	.	medium-sized	TRBJ1-4	TGTGCCAGCAGTGAGGTCGCCGAGGAAAAACTGTTTTTT	CASSEVAEEKLFF
TRBV7-9	15	TRBD1	medium-sized	TRBJ1-6	TGTGCCAGCAGCTCCATGGGACAGGGTGATTCACCCCTCCACTTT	CASSSMGQGDSPLHF
TRBV6-2/TRBV6-3	17	TRBD2	medium-sized	TRBJ2-1	TGTGCCAGCAGACCCGGGACTAGCGGGGGAATTTACAATGAGCAGTTCTTC	CASRPGTSGGIYNEQFF
TRBV6-5	15	.	medium-sized	TRBJ1-2	TGTGCCAGCAGTTACTCCAGGACACTGGCTTATGGCTACACCTTC	CASSYSRTLAYGYTF
TRBV7-8	15	.	medium-sized	TRBJ2-5	TGTGCCAGCAGCTTAGCGGGGGGATCTTGGGGGACCCAGTACTTC	CASSLAGGSWGTQYF
TRBV7-6	13	TRBD2	medium-sized	TRBJ2-4	TGTGCCAGCAGCCCTTTATCTAGCGGGGGTTTGTACTTC	CASSPLSSGGLYF
TRBV4-1	15	.	medium-sized	TRBJ1-2	TGCGCCAGCAGCCAACGTATCCTCCCTGAGTATGGCTACACCTTC	CASSQRILPEYGYTF
TRBV6-1	11	.	.	TRBJ2-1	TGTGCCAGCAGTGGGGGTCCCGAGCAGTTCTTC	CASSGGPEQFF
TRBV11-3	15	TRBD1	medium-sized	TRBJ2-1	TGTGCCAGCAGCCAGGGACAGGAGGACTACAATGAGCAGTTCTTC	CASSQGQEDYNEQFF
TRBV12-3/TRBV12-4	15	.	.	TRBJ2-1	TGTGCCAGCAGCCCATCATCTATCGTTTGGAATGAGCAGTTCTTC	CASSPSSIVWNEQFF
TRBV12-3/TRBV12-4	14	.	large	TRBJ1-5	TGTGCCAGCAGGTCTGGGGAGAGCAATCAGCCCCAGCATTTT	CASRSGESNQPQHF
TRBV29-1	12	.	medium-sized	TRBJ1-2	TGCAGCGTTGAAGGGGAGGGGTATGGCTACACCTTC	CSVEGEGYGYTF
TRBV7-2	16	.	medium-sized	TRBJ1-5	TGTGCCAGCAGTTTAATAAGCGTGGGAGGCAATCAGCCCCAGCATTTT	CASSLISVGGNQPQHF
TRBV11-2	11	.	large	TRBJ2-3	TGTGCCAGCAGCTTAGCAGATACGCAGTATTTT	CASSLADTQYF
TRBV5-4	15	.	many	TRBJ1-2	TGTGCCAGCAGCTTGGAGAGCAGCCCTTCCTATGGCTACACCTTC	CASSLESSPSYGYTF
TRBV11-1	13	TRBD2	.	TRBJ2-5	TGTGCCAGCAGCTTCGGGGGGCAAGAGACCCAGTACTTC	CASSFGGQETQYF